Sequencing of this T cell receptor (beta chain) was carried out in a study of T-cell memory formation after mild COVID-19. Overall study findings and caveats: Clones that got smaller from day 15 to 85 had even CD4/CD8, while clones growing later tipped toward CD4+.

The table lists this clonotype with many counts. Its matching antigen is unknown. The CDR3 contains 15 residues. Germline lookup yields CDR1 DFQATT and CDR2 SNEGSKA (reference sequence). The V end was cut by 5 bases, the J end by 5 bases, with 19 bases between. Constant-segment primers were used for 5'RACE, and the resulting TCR alpha and TCR beta cDNA libraries carried sample barcodes and UMIs. Using its own MiXCR run on the 5' RACE reads, TCRdb lists one record per CDR3 protein. The data show hundreds of thousands of distinct CDR3 sequences, less than 25% seen once. J is TRBJ2-1 and V is TRBV20-1; D not certain. The sequenced sample was PBMCs or a T cell subset sorted from them (not recorded which). This receptor was identified in an adult woman who had mild COVID-19 (a few samples of this study predate the infection). Cell type and time point are not known. CDR3 coding DNA: TGCAGTGCTCCTACGGAGCCCACGAAAAACAATGAGCAGTTCTTC. Encoded protein: CSAPTEPTKNNEQFF.